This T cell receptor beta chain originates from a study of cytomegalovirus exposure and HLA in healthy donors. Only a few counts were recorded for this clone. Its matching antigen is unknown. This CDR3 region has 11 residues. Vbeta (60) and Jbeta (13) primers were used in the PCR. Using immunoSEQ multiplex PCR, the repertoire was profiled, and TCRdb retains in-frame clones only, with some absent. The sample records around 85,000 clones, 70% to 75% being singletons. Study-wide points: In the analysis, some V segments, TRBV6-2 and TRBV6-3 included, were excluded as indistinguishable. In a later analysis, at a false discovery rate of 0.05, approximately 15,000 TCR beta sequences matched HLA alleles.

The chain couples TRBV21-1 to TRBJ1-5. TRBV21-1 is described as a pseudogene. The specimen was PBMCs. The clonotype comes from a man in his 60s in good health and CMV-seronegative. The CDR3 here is CATGGHQPQHF. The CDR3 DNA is TGTGCCACCGGCGGCCATCAGCCCCAGCATTTT.